This entry is about one T cell receptor beta chain. Antigen specificity is unknown. The sample carries other DNA sequences with the same CDR3. The data are from a study of shared clonotypes between healthy human individuals. Findings of the study overall: What naive subsets generally showed was a larger estimated richness than memory subsets showed. Generation probability values for non-shared clonotypes were lower than those for clonotypes shared by all four donors.

The assay ran at deep level. Measured with immunoSEQ multiplex PCR; TCRdb has only the in-frame clones, and not every one. The sample lists 660,000 or so clones; approximately 96% were seen once. As defined, naive CD8 cells were CD45RO-negative and positively selected for CCR7, with terminally differentiated effector memory CD45RA+ cells excluded. CDR1 and CDR2 (germline): SQVTM, ANQGSEA. The CDR3 spans 11 residues. Sequencing was performed on naive CD8+ T cells sorted from blood. This receptor was identified in a woman aged 25-40 years in good health. The chain uses TRBV29-1 and TRBJ2-5; D may correspond to TRBD1 or TRBD2 (5 bases each). The end of the DNA aligns better with TRBJ2-7, so the J call may be wrong. The CDR3 sequence: CSVERGYEQYF. DNA for the CDR3: TGCAGCGTTGAGAGGGGATACGAGCAGTACTTC.